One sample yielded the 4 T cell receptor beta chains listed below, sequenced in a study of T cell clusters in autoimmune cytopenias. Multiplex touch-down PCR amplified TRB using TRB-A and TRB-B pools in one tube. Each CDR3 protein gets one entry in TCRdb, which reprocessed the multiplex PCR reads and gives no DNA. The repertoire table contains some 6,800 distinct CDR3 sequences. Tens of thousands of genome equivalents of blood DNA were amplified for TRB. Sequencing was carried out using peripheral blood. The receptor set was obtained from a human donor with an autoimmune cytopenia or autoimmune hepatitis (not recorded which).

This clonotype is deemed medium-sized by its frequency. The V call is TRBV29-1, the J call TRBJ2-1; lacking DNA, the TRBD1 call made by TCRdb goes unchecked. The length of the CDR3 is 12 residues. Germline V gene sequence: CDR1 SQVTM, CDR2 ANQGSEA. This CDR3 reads CSAGQGRNEQFF.

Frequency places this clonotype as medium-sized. CDR3 residues: CSVKAPDRDEQYF. V gene TRBV29-1 combines with J gene TRBJ2-7; no DNA is available, so the TRBD1 call from TCRdb remains unchecked. The germline V gene encodes CDR1 SQVTM and CDR2 ANQGSEA. CDR3 size: 13 residues.

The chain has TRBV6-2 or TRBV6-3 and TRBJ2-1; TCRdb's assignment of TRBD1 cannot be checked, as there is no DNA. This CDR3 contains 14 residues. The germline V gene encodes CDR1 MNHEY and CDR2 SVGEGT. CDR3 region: CASSYSYKTGGPFF.

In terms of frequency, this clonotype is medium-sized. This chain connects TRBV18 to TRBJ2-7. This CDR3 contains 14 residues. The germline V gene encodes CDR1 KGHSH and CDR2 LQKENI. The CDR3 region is CASSPPRTTYEQYF.